The rows below give T cell receptor beta chains drawn from one sample of a study of shared T cell receptors in the human thymus. The assay was immunoSEQ multiplex PCR, and TCRdb's table has in-frame clones only and misses some. The sample has more than 550,000 clones; roughly 88% are singletons. Another study also made use of these data, one on human thymus T cells.

Material for sequencing was thymocytes. The source of these receptors is a girl under two years old with a congenital heart defect. Both conserved end residues are part of each CDR3. D genes are given only for firm matches. Size values are once, few and many counts, or a class for expanded clones, and some rows have none.

NA,TRBV14,13,TRBJ1-2,NA,CASSQDNRQDYTF,TGTGCCAGCAGCCAAGACAACCGCCAGGACTACACCTTC
NA,TRBV28,15,TRBJ1-2,TRBD1,CASSPGQGGNYGYTF,TGTGCCAGCAGTCCAGGACAGGGGGGTAACTATGGCTACACCTTC
NA,TRBV4-1,14,TRBJ2-7,NA,CASSQRGFSYEQYF,TGCGCCAGCAGCCAAAGGGGGTTCTCCTACGAGCAGTACTTC
NA,TRBV4-1,15,TRBJ1-5,TRBD1,CASSHLWTGNQPQHF,TGCGCCAGCAGCCACCTATGGACAGGGAATCAGCCCCAGCATTTT
NA,TRBV2,13,TRBJ1-2,TRBD1,CARDRGGNYGYTF,TGTGCCAGGGACCGAGGGGGCAACTATGGCTACACCTTC
NA,TRBV27,13,TRBJ1-2,NA,CASSFGGYVGYTF,TGTGCCAGCAGTTTCGGGGGTTACGTTGGCTACACCTTC
NA,TRBV7-8,16,TRBJ1-2,TRBD1,CASSLTGTGSNYGYTF,TGTGCCAGCAGCTTAACTGGGACAGGGAGTAACTATGGCTACACCTTC
NA,TRBV25-1,12,TRBJ1-4,NA,CASIGVDEKLFF,TGTGCCAGCATAGGGGTGGATGAAAAACTGTTTTTT
NA,TRBV5-1,15,TRBJ2-3,TRBD2,CASSLVRGSTDTQYF,TGCGCCAGCAGCTTGGTGCGGGGGAGCACAGATACGCAGTATTTT
NA,TRBV28,15,TRBJ2-1,TRBD2,CASSLKSGRYNEQFF,TGTGCCAGCAGTTTAAAAAGCGGGAGATACAATGAGCAGTTCTTC
NA,TRBV18,15,TRBJ2-7,NA,CASSPRDGSSYEQYF,TGTGCCAGCTCACCGCGGGACGGCAGCTCCTACGAGCAGTACTTC
once,TRBV18,15,TRBJ2-5,TRBD1,CASSPNRGIGETQYF,TGTGCCAGCTCACCAAACAGGGGAATAGGAGAGACCCAGTACTTC
NA,TRBV7-8,14,TRBJ1-5,NA,CASSHQAGFQPQHF,TGTGCCAGCAGCCATCAAGCAGGGTTTCAGCCCCAGCATTTT
few,TRBV5-4,12,TRBJ1-4,NA,CASSPGREKLFF,TGTGCCAGCAGCCCGGGGAGAGAAAAACTGTTTTTT
NA,TRBV4-3,18,TRBJ1-2,NA,CASSQEAQGVWSLRGYTF,TGCGCCAGCAGCCAAGAGGCCCAGGGCGTCTGGTCGTTGCGGGGCTACACCTTC
NA,TRBV2,16,TRBJ1-3,NA,CASSRPRPGSGNTIYF,TGTGCCAGCAGCAGACCCCGGCCGGGTAGTGGAAACACCATATATTTT
NA,TRBV6-5,16,TRBJ1-2,NA,CASSYSAGQRDYGYTF,TGTGCCAGCAGTTACTCCGCCGGACAGAGGGACTATGGCTACACCTTC
NA,TRBV29-1,13,TRBJ1-3,NA,CSGLDRIGNTIYF,TGCAGCGGCCTCGACAGAATAGGTAACACCATATATTTT
NA,TRBV5-6,14,TRBJ1-6,NA,CASSPGYKDSPLHF,TGTGCCAGCAGCCCGGGGTACAAGGATTCACCCCTCCACTTT
NA,TRBV4-1,17,TRBJ1-2,TRBD1,CASSQGAGGPTSDGYTF,TGCGCCAGCAGCCAAGGAGCAGGGGGGCCAACTTCAGATGGCTACACCTTC
NA,TRBV4-3,18,TRBJ1-1,NA,CASSQDNDRQGMNTEAFF,TGCGCCAGCAGCCAAGACAACGACCGCCAGGGGATGAACACTGAAGCTTTCTTT
NA,TRBV5-1,13,TRBJ2-3,NA,CATSPGFTDTQYF,TGCGCCACCAGTCCGGGATTCACAGATACGCAGTATTTT
NA,TRBV25-1,13,TRBJ1-1,NA,CASSDTLSTEAFF,TGTGCCAGCTCCGATACTTTGAGCACTGAAGCTTTCTTT
NA,TRBV9,16,TRBJ1-2,NA,CASSVSPTLPNYGYTF,TGTGCCAGCAGCGTAAGTCCCACCCTACCCAACTATGGCTACACCTTC
NA,TRBV5-8,18,TRBJ2-5,TRBD1,CASRPRTGGEPVGETQYF,TGTGCCAGCAGGCCGAGGACAGGGGGCGAGCCGGTGGGGGAGACCCAGTACTTC
NA,TRBV15,15,TRBJ1-5,NA,CATSRERQANQPQHF,TGTGCCACCAGCAGAGAGAGACAGGCTAATCAGCCCCAGCATTTT
NA,TRBV19,19,TRBJ2-3,TRBD2,CASSISTSGVSSSTDTQYF,TGTGCCAGTAGTATAAGTACTAGCGGGGTGAGTTCTAGCACAGATACGCAGTATTTT
NA,TRBV28,13,TRBJ2-1,TRBD2,CAARDYSYNEQFF,TGTGCCGCCCGGGACTACTCCTACAATGAGCAGTTCTTC
NA,TRBV18,14,TRBJ1-1,NA,CASSEGRMNTEAFF,TGTGCCAGCTCAGAGGGGAGGATGAACACTGAAGCTTTCTTT
NA,TRBV5-4,15,TRBJ1-4,TRBD1,CASSFSTGADEKLFF,TGTGCCAGCAGCTTTTCGACAGGGGCGGACGAAAAACTGTTTTTT
NA,TRBV6-5,15,TRBJ2-7,NA,CASSYSTEYSYEQYF,TGTGCCAGCAGTTACTCGACGGAGTACTCCTACGAGCAGTACTTC
once,TRBV2,19,TRBJ2-1,TRBD2,CASSEASRETSGVYNEQFF,TGTGCCAGCAGTGAAGCATCTCGAGAGACTAGCGGGGTTTACAATGAGCAGTTCTTC
NA,TRBV2,17,TRBJ1-5,TRBD1,CASSAEMWGQAHQPQHF,TGTGCCAGCAGTGCGGAGATGTGGGGACAGGCCCATCAGCCCCAGCATTTT
NA,TRBV7-9,15,TRBJ1-1,NA,CASSFPRLRGRAAFF,TGTGCCAGCAGCTTCCCTCGACTTCGAGGCAGGGCGGCTTTCTTT
NA,TRBV7-9,14,TRBJ2-3,NA,CASSLRQGGDTQYF,TGTGCCAGCAGCTTAAGGCAGGGGGGAGATACGCAGTATTTT
NA,TRBV18,16,TRBJ1-5,NA,CASSPDRKYSNQPQHF,TGTGCCAGCTCACCCGACAGGAAATATAGCAATCAGCCCCAGCATTTT
NA,TRBV6-1,15,TRBJ1-6,TRBD1,CASRQSQGARSPLHF,TGTGCCAGCAGGCAAAGCCAGGGGGCTAGATCACCCCTCCACTTT